The T cell receptor (beta chain) described here comes from a study of T cells in Graves' hyperthyroidism and ophthalmopathy. Study overall: Prior to any treatment, at the point of initial diagnosis, peripheral blood was collected. Notes on the study in general: Peripheral blood also featured most of the thyroid clonotypes expanded above 0.001. A model of 13 V-J pairs discriminated ophthalmopathy from stable hyperthyroidism.

Ophthalmopathy cases scored 3 or more on the Clinical Activity Score and 4 or more on NOSPECS grade, with duration below 3 months. To note about this clonotype: No antigen is known for it.

Amplified regions were TCR beta CDR3 sequences from RNA transcripts. First-round RT-PCR targeting the TCR CDR3 was performed with the HTBI primer set. Via MiXCR, TCRdb re-called the multiplex PCR reads, giving one row per CDR3 protein. Seen here are about 500,000 distinct CDR3 sequences, about 16% observed once, and the top ten hold around 32%. The ends lost 1 base at V and 3 bases at J; junction bases unmatched: 12. The CDR3 runs 17 residues. Germline CDR1 SGDLS, CDR2 YYNGEE. The chain couples TRBV9 to TRBJ2-5; 7 bases match TRBD2. Sequencing was performed on blood. The clonotype was recovered from a woman in her thirties with Graves' ophthalmopathy. The CDR3 coding sequence is TGTGCCAGCAGCGTATTGGGGCTAGCGGAAAAGGAAGAGACCCAGTACTTC. It specifies CASSVLGLAEKEETQYF.